This T cell receptor (beta chain) was recovered during a study of cytomegalovirus exposure and HLA in healthy donors. Study-wide points: The investigators catalogued some 150 TCR beta chains as cytomegalovirus-associated.

The CDR3 sequence is 15 residues long. Trimming cost V 1 base and J 5 bases, with 14 bases left between them. The germline CDR1 and CDR2 sequences are SNHLY and FYNNEI. Primers for the PCR totalled 60 Vbeta and 13 Jbeta. The protocol was immunoSEQ multiplex PCR, while the TCRdb copy is restricted to in-frame clones and leaves out a portion. The sample holds about 130,000 clones, about 80% seen once. A note on this clone: What it recognizes is unknown.

The receptor was derived from a man in his thirties or forties in good health and CMV-seronegative. Material for sequencing was PBMCs. V gene TRBV2 combines with J gene TRBJ1-2; a weak D match, TRBD1 (5 bases). The CDR3 is CASSEDGAYTYGYTF. CDR3 nucleotide sequence: TGTGCCAGCAGTGAAGATGGGGCCTACACTTATGGCTACACCTTC.